The 3 T cell receptor beta chains reported below all come from one sample, sequenced in a study of cytomegalovirus exposure and HLA in healthy donors. The primer mix had 60 Vbeta and 13 Jbeta primers. Libraries were prepared by immunoSEQ multiplex PCR; TCRdb keeps only in-frame clonotypes and omits some of them. The profile shows some 120,000 clones, 75% to 85% of them singletons. Material for sequencing was PBMCs. These receptors all stem from a male donor in good health and CMV-seronegative.

J is TRBJ2-2 and V is TRBV5-1; D may be TRBD1 (5 bases). Germline V gene data show CDR1 as SGHRS and CDR2 as YFSETQ. Trimming removed 2 bases from V and 4 bases from J, with 9 bases in between. This CDR3 contains 14 residues. The CDR3, as DNA: TGCGCCAGCAGCTTCCAGGGCGGCACCGGGGAGCTGTTTTTT. Its protein product is CASSFQGGTGELFF.

This chain joins TRBV7-2 and TRBJ1-6, with D tentatively TRBD1 (6 bases). Germline CDR1 is SGHTA and CDR2 is FQGNSA. The CDR3 loop spans 14 amino acids. V shed 11 bases and J shed 7 bases, with 18 bases lying between them. CDR3 residues: CAATEGVWNSPLHF. CDR3 sequence (DNA): TGTGCCGCTACCGAGGGGGTTTGGAATTCACCCCTCCACTTT. Combining the CDR3 with reference TRBV7-2 and TRBJ1-6 gives the whole variable domain GAGVSQSPSNKVTEKGKDVELRCDPISGHTALYWYRQSLGQGLEFLIYFQGNSAPDKSGLPSDRFSAERTGGSVSTLTIQRTQQEDSAVYLCAATEGVWNSPLHFGNGTRLTVT.

This sequence joins TRBV7-9 and TRBJ2-5; D remains ambiguous. Germline values: CDR1 SEHNR, CDR2 FQNEAQ (reference sequence). CDR3 length: 11 amino acids. Trimming took off 5 bases at V and 3 bases at J, with 4 bases between the two ends. The CDR3 loop is CASSLKETQYF. CDR3 coding DNA: TGTGCCAGCAGCCTTAAAGAGACCCAGTACTTC.